The text below deals with one TCR beta chain. The source of the sample is a study of T cell clones after liver transplantation. The table came from immunoSEQ multiplex PCR; TCRdb's copy has only in-frame clones and leaves some out. The table has about 75,000 clones, roughly 84% seen once. The CDR3 contains 15 residues. From germline, CDR1 is SNHLY and CDR2 FYNNEI. J lost 4 bases, V lost 1 base, and 3 bases had no gene match. Source: CD4+ T cells from blood, taken less than 50 months after liver transplant. The clonotype was recovered from a human patient who received a liver transplant. Some of the T cells might come from the graft donor. The chain recombines TRBV2 with TRBJ2-1; 8 bases fit TRBD1. The CDR3 DNA reads TGTGCCAGCAGTGAAGACAGGGGGACGTACAATGAGCAGTTCTTC. Protein: CASSEDRGTYNEQFF. The variable domain in full, with the rest retrieved from reference TRBV2 and TRBJ2-1, is EPEVTQTPSHQVTQMGQEVILRCVPISNHLYFYWYRQILGQKVEFLVSFYNNEISEKSEIFDDQFSVERPDGSNFTLKIRSTKLEDSAMYFCASSEDRGTYNEQFFGPGTRLTVL.